These T cell receptor beta chains were read from a single sample in a study of graft-versus-host responses after intestinal transplantation. TCRdb's copy holds only in-frame clones and misses some; the assay was immunoSEQ multiplex PCR. This repertoire shows over 40,000 clones, 90% to 95% found once; its top ten account for around 6.1%. The specimen comprised PBMCs, sampled around 820 days after a first intestinal transplant, on the day of a second. The receptor set was obtained from a human patient who received an intestinal transplant, so some T cells may come from the graft donor. The CDR3 runs from the conserved cysteine through the conserved F or W. The D gene is left open where the match is weak. Clone size is stated in some rows and not others, as once, few, many or a class when expanded.

J	D	V	size	CDR3	DNA
TRBJ2-7	NA	TRBV18	NA	CASSHSAPKLSYEQYF	TGTGCCAGCTCACACTCGGCCCCAAAACTCTCCTACGAGCAGTACTTC
TRBJ1-4	TRBD1	TRBV6-5	NA	CASRLQGANEKLFF	TGTGCCAGCAGATTACAGGGGGCAAATGAAAAACTGTTTTTT
TRBJ2-5	NA	TRBV28	NA	CASSRRAEFQETQYF	TGTGCCAGCAGTCGGCGAGCGGAATTCCAAGAGACCCAGTACTTC
TRBJ1-5	NA	TRBV2	NA	CASGTAYSNQPQHF	TGTGCCAGTGGGACTGCTTATAGCAATCAGCCCCAGCATTTT
TRBJ2-3	TRBD2	TRBV5-6	NA	CASSTPGLGTDTQYF	TGTGCCAGCAGCACGCCGGGACTAGGCACAGATACGCAGTATTTT
TRBJ2-7	NA	TRBV5-1	few	CASSSNSDFLSSYEQYF	TGCGCCAGCAGCTCCAATTCGGACTTCCTGAGCTCCTACGAGCAGTACTTC
TRBJ1-1	NA	TRBV6-5	NA	CASLASLRDTEAFF	TGTGCCAGCCTGGCCAGTCTTAGGGACACTGAAGCTTTCTTT
TRBJ1-3	NA	TRBV5-1	NA	CASSRSYSGNTIYF	TGCGCCAGCAGCCGGTCTTACTCTGGAAACACCATATATTTT
TRBJ2-7	TRBD2	TRBV28	NA	CASSRGLAGYYEQYF	TGTGCCAGCAGCCGGGGACTAGCGGGATACTACGAGCAGTACTTC
TRBJ2-4	NA	TRBV2	once	CASMLGRIQYF	TGTGCCAGCATGTTAGGGAGAATTCAGTACTTC
TRBJ1-5	TRBD1	TRBV5-1	NA	CASSPDRGNQPQHF	TGCGCCAGCAGCCCCGACAGGGGCAATCAGCCCCAGCATTTT
TRBJ2-2	NA	TRBV25-1	NA	CASSEPRTVPTGELFF	TGTGCCAGCAGTGAACCAAGGACAGTCCCTACCGGGGAGCTGTTTTTT
TRBJ2-7	TRBD1	TRBV14	NA	CASRQEGAPLYEQYF	TGTGCCAGCAGGCAAGAGGGGGCTCCCCTCTACGAGCAGTACTTC
TRBJ2-6	NA	TRBV2	NA	CASSSDKISSGANVLTF	TGTGCCAGCAGTTCAGACAAAATCAGCTCTGGGGCCAACGTCCTGACTTTC